This T cell receptor (beta chain) was sequenced in a study of CD8 T cells in ankylosing spondylitis. General study results and limits: A TCR beta motif made of fewer than ten highly homologous variants seemed typical of ankylosing spondylitis blood.

TCRdb itself ran the 5' RACE reads through MiXCR, one entry per CDR3 protein. This sample has tens of thousands of distinct CDR3 sequences, with more than 8.5% found just once. Ten or more counts support this clonotype. Its specificity is not known. Input material: blood, either unsorted or a sorted T cell fraction (not recorded which). The source is a male donor with ankylosing spondylitis.

In nucleotides, the CDR3 is TGCGCCAGCAGCGGACTAGAAGAGACCCAGTACTTC. This gives the protein CASSGLEETQYF. The genes are TRBV10-2 and TRBJ2-5, with TRBD2 matching 7 bases. The CDR3 is 12 amino acids. With V trimmed by 6 bases and J by 3 bases, 1 base remained unmatched. Germline CDR1 is WSHSY and CDR2 is SAAADI.